This T cell receptor beta chain was found in a study of shared T cell receptors in the human thymus. The CDR3 has 14 amino acids. CDR1 and CDR2 from the germline V gene are GTSNPN and SVGIG (reference sequence). The V end lost 3 bases, the J end lost 0 bases, and 12 bases lay between the germline ends. The repertoire was sequenced with immunoSEQ multiplex PCR; TCRdb's copy has only in-frame clones and lacks some. This table holds approximately 660,000 clones, roughly 90% found once. These same records also appear under a second study, on human thymus T cells. From that second work: Thymus specimens were resections from corrective heart surgery. Thymic and blood repertoires seemed to show skewed V and J gene use. Related research described strongly overlapping thymic repertoires in unrelated people.

Material: thymocytes. This chain connects TRBV30 to TRBJ2-7; D gene uncertain. This sequence originates from a boy in the first two years of life with a congenital heart defect. CDR3 loop: CAWRQDYSSYEQYF. CDR3 nucleotides: TGTGCCTGGAGGCAGGATTATAGCTCCTACGAGCAGTACTTC.